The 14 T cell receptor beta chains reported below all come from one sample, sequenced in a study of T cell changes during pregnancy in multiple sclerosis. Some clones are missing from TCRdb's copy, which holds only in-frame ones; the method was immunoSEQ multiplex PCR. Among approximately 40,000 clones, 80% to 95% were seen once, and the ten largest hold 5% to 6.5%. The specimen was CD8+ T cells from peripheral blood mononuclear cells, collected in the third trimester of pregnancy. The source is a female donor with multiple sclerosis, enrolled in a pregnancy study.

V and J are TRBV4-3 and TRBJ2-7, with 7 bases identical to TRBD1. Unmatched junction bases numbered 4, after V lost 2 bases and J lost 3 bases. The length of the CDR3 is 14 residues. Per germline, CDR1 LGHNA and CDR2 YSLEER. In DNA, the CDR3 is TGCGCCAGCAGCCAATACAGGGGTAACTACGAGCAGTACTTC. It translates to CASSQYRGNYEQYF.

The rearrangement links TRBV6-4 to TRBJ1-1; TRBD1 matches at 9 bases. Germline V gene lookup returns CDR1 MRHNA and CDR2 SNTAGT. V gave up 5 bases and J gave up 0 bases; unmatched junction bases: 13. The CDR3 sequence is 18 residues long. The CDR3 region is CASSNARDRAGLNTEAFF. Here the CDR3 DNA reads TGTGCCAGCAGTAACGCCCGGGACAGGGCCGGACTGAACACTGAAGCTTTCTTT.

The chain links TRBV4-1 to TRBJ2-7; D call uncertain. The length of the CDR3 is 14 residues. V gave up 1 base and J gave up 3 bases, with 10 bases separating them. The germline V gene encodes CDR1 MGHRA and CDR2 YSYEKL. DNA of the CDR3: TGCGCCAGCAGCCAAGGACAACTTTTCTACGAGCAGTACTTC. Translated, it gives CASSQGQLFYEQYF.

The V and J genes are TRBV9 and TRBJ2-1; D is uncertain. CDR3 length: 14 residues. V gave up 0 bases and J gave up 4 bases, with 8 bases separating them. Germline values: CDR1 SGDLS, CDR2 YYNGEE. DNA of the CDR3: TGTGCCAGCAGCGTAGGACACATGTACAATGAGCAGTTCTTC. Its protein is CASSVGHMYNEQFF.

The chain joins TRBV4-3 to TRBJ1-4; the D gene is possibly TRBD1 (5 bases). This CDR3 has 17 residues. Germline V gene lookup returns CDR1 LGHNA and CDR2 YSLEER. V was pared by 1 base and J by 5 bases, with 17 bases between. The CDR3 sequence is CASSQAYRQIRNEKLFF. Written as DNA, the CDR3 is TGCGCCAGCAGCCAAGCATACCGACAGATACGAAATGAAAAACTGTTTTTT.

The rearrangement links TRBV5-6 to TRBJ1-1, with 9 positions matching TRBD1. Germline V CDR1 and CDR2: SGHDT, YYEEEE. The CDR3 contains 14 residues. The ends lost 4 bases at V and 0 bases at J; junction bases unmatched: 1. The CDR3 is CASSGTGMNTEAFF. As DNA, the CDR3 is TGTGCCAGCAGCGGGACAGGGATGAACACTGAAGCTTTCTTT.

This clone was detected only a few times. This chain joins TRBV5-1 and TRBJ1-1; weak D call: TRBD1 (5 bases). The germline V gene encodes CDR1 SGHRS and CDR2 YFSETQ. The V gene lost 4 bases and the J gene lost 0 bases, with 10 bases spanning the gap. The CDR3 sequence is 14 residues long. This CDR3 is CASSLDTMNTEAFF. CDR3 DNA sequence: TGCGCCAGCAGCCTGGACACCATGAACACTGAAGCTTTCTTT.

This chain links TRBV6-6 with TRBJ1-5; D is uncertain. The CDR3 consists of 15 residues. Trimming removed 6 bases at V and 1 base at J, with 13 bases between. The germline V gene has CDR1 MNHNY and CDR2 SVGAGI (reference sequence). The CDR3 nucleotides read TGTGCCAGCAGCAACCTCCTCGAGAGCAATCAGCCCCAGCATTTT. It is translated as CASSNLLESNQPQHF.

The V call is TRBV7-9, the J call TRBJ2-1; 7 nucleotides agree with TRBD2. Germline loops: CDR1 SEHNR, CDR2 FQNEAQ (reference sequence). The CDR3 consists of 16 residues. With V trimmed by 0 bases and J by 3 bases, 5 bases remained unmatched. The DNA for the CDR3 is TGTGCCAGCAGCTTAGCGGCGGGAGCTAGCTACAATGAGCAGTTCTTC. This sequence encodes CASSLAAGASYNEQFF.

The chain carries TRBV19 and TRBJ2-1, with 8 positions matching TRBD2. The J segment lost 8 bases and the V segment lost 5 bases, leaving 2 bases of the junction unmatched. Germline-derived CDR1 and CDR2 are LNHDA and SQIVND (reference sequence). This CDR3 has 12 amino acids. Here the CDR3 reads CASSGRGDEQFF. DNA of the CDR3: TGTGCCAGTAGTGGGCGGGGGGATGAGCAGTTCTTC.

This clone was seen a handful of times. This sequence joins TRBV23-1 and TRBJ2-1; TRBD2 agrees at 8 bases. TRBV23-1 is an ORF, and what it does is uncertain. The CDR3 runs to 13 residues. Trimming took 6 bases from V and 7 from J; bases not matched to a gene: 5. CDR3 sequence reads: CASRERGRNEQFF. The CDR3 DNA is TGCGCCAGCAGGGAGCGGGGGCGGAATGAGCAGTTCTTC.

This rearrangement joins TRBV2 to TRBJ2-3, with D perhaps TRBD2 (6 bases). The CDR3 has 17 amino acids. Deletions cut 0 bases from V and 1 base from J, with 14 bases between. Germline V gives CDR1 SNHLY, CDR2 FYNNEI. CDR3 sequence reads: CASSEALLALGTDTQYF. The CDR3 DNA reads TGTGCCAGCAGTGAAGCGCTTCTAGCGCTTGGCACAGATACGCAGTATTTT.

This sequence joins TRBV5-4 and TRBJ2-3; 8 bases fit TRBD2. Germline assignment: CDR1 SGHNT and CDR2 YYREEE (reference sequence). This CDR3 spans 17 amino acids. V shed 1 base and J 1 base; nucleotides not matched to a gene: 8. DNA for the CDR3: TGTGCCAGCAGCTTGATCCCGGGACTAGGCCGCACAGATACGCAGTATTTT. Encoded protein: CASSLIPGLGRTDTQYF.

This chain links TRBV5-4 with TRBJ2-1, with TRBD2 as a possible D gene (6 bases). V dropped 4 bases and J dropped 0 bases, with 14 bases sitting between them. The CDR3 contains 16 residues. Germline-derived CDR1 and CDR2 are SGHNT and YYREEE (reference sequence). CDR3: CASSGGTDSSYNEQFF. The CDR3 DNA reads TGTGCCAGCAGCGGCGGGACGGATAGCTCCTACAATGAGCAGTTCTTC.